This is a list of T cell receptor beta chains from one sample in a study of OX40 agonist ivuxolimab in advanced cancers. Generated by immunoSEQ multiplex PCR, the TCRdb table keeps only in-frame clones and is missing some. The sample shows 69,000 or so clones, around 88% of them seen only once. Material: CD4+ or CD8+ T cells sorted from blood, obtained in a trial of the OX40 agonist ivuxolimab. Receptors were obtained from an adult with an advanced solid tumor such as melanoma, head and neck, liver or kidney cancer. Each CDR3 is given without its conserved first and last residue.

V	CDR3
TRBV5-1	ASSLGGPTNTGELF
TRBV10-3	AISGGQISYEQY
TRBV7-2	ASSLHSLNEQF
TRBV9	ASSPRDYSTYEQY
TRBV30	AWSVLLDDQPQH
TRBV6-6	ASSFSGQGSYGYT
TRBV11-2	ASSLDIGGGQPQH
TRBV7-3	ASSLSSQETQY
TRBV29-1	SVVQGAPYGYT
TRBV2	ASRTSGGAETQY
TRBV27	ASRIRGYTDTQY
TRBV11-2	ASSLNRVAETQY
TRBV5-1	ASSFAASYEQY
TRBV5-1	ASSLEAGGREEQF
TRBV7-9	ASSFWGEETQY
TRBV5-1	ASSLSSRGRDNTGELF
TRBV18	ASSPPTGAGNTIY
TRBV5-5	ASSWTSNTEAF
TRBV20-1	SAVRDDGYT
TRBV5-5	ASSGPGLVRQDYEQY
TRBV5-6	ASSLKKVFNYGYT
TRBV5-1	ASSSLDRYNEQF
TRBV2	ASVTEGNSPLH
TRBV15	ATSRLNEKLF
TRBV18	ASSRAGTGGTEAF
TRBV5-4	ASSPGQADYGYT
TRBV5-1	ASSLGDLGKLF
TRBV2	ASSELTTNEKLF
TRBV2	ASTLNPTGSYEQY
TRBV28	ASEAYSNQPQH
TRBV27	ASSLRHGAYEQY
TRBV18	ASSPPVGHNATNEKLF
TRBV7-8	ASSFAYGPGETQY